A single sample is the source of the 30 T cell receptor beta chains below, sequenced in a study of cytomegalovirus exposure and HLA in healthy donors. The study ran its PCR with 60 Vbeta and 13 Jbeta primers. Measured with immunoSEQ multiplex PCR; TCRdb has only the in-frame clones, and not every one. Of more than 110,000 clones listed, over 75% were seen once; the top ten hold roughly 10%. The sequencing input was PBMCs. The receptor set was obtained from a woman aged 45-60 years in good health and CMV-seropositive.

The rearrangement joins TRBV2 to TRBJ1-3, with D perhaps TRBD1 (6 bases). V was clipped by 2 bases and J by 4 bases, with 18 bases between them. The length of the CDR3 is 17 residues. From germline, CDR1 is SNHLY and CDR2 FYNNEI. CDR3 bases: TGTGCCAGCAGTGAAAGATTTTTGGAACAGGGCGGAAACACCATATATTTT. Its protein is CASSERFLEQGGNTIYF.

The chain uses TRBV30 and TRBJ2-1, with TRBD1 as a possible D gene (5 bases). The CDR3 length is 13 residues. The germline CDR1 and CDR2 sequences are GTSNPN and SVGIG (reference sequence). V was pared by 0 bases and J by 10 bases, with 13 bases between. The DNA for the CDR3 is TGTGCCTGGAGTGTATTCTCCCAGGGCGAGCAGTTCTTC. This translates into CAWSVFSQGEQFF. Variable domain in full (rest from reference TRBV30 and TRBJ2-1): SQTIHQWPATLVQPVGSPLSLECTVEGTSNPNLYWYRQAAGRGLQLLFYSVGIGQISSEVPQNLSASRPQDRQFILSSKKLLLSDSGFYLCAWSVFSQGEQFFGPGTRLTVL.

This chain links TRBV2 with TRBJ1-6, with D tentatively TRBD1 (5 bases). Per germline, CDR1 SNHLY and CDR2 FYNNEI. The CDR3 spans 17 residues. Trimming removed 1 base from V and 6 bases from J, with 16 bases in between. The CDR3, as DNA: TGTGCCAGCAGTGAAGGGCCGAGACGGGGGATTAATTCACCCCTCCACTTT. Amino acid sequence: CASSEGPRRGINSPLHF.

This CDR3 reads CASSLDPQGGYREAFF. CDR3 nucleotides: TGCGCCAGCAGCTTGGACCCCCAGGGAGGGTACCGTGAAGCTTTCTTT. The chain links TRBV5-1 to TRBJ1-1, with a possible D match to TRBD1 (5 bases). The germline V gene encodes CDR1 SGHRS and CDR2 YFSETQ. Trimming took off 0 bases at V and 7 bases at J, with 19 bases between the two ends. This CDR3 comprises 16 residues.

The rearrangement joins TRBV28 to TRBJ1-1, with 8 bases aligning to TRBD1. Germline values: CDR1 MDHEN, CDR2 SYDVKM. This CDR3 contains 15 residues. Losses at the gene ends were 7 bases for V and 5 bases for J; bases not matched to a gene: 12. The CDR3 sequence is CASIFHQGAGTEAFF. The CDR3 DNA reads as TGTGCCAGCATTTTTCATCAGGGGGCCGGGACTGAAGCTTTCTTT.

The chain combines TRBV5-1 with TRBJ1-1, with 9 bases fitting TRBD1. The CDR3 covers 15 residues. Trimming at V came to 3 bases and at J to 0 bases, leaving 3 bases not matched to a gene. The germline V gene encodes CDR1 SGHRS and CDR2 YFSETQ. Here the CDR3 reads CASSSTGGMNTEAFF. The CDR3 nucleotides are TGCGCCAGCAGCTCGACAGGGGGAATGAACACTGAAGCTTTCTTT. Together with reference TRBV5-1 and TRBJ1-1, the CDR3 gives the full variable domain: KAGVTQTPRYLIKTRGQQVTLSCSPISGHRSVSWYQQTPGQGLQFLFEYFSETQRNKGNFPGRFSGRQFSNSRSEMNVSTLELGDSALYLCASSSTGGMNTEAFFGQGTRLTVV.

The rearrangement joins TRBV15 to TRBJ1-5; 9 bases line up with TRBD1. V lost 4 bases and J lost 6; bases outside the gene matches: 13. The germline gives CDR1 LNHNV, CDR2 YYDKDF (reference sequence). The CDR3 runs 17 residues. CDR3 residues: CATSTNLDRGGFQPQHF. For the CDR3, the DNA is TGTGCCACCAGCACTAACCTGGACAGGGGTGGATTTCAGCCCCAGCATTTT.

The genes are TRBV9 and TRBJ1-1, with TRBD1 identical over 8 bases. CDR3 length equals 17 residues. Germline CDR1 SGDLS, CDR2 YYNGEE. V lost 0 bases and J lost 1; bases outside the gene matches: 8. CDR3: CASSVVGTGLRNTEAFF. The DNA of the CDR3 is TGTGCCAGCAGCGTAGTTGGGACAGGACTTCGGAACACTGAAGCTTTCTTT.

The rearrangement joins TRBV10-3 to TRBJ1-1, with 11 nucleotides matching TRBD1. Germline V gives CDR1 ENHRY, CDR2 SYGVKD. This CDR3 contains 20 residues. V trimming: 0 bases; J trimming: 3 bases; junction bases outside the gene matches: 15. For the CDR3, the DNA is TGTGCCATCAGTGAGTCTACGGGGAGGACAGGGGGCTTGAGGGACACTGAAGCTTTCTTT. This translates into CAISESTGRTGGLRDTEAFF.

The rearrangement uses TRBV28 and TRBJ2-6; D gene unclear. The V end lost 5 bases, the J end lost 2 bases, and 22 bases lay between the germline ends. The CDR3 contains 19 residues. Germline values: CDR1 MDHEN, CDR2 SYDVKM. The CDR3 spells CASSKTVTFLPPGANVLTF. The CDR3 DNA reads TGTGCCAGCAGTAAAACAGTGACCTTCCTACCTCCTGGGGCCAACGTCCTGACTTTC.

About this clone: The junction differs from germline at one of its ends, possibly a read error. The V gene is TRBV7-7, the J gene TRBJ2-5, with TRBD1 matching 9 bases. This CDR3 has 15 amino acids. Per the germline V gene, CDR1 is SSHAT and CDR2 is FNYEAQ (reference sequence). The CDR3 spells CASSLDRGPQETQYF. The CDR3 DNA reads TGTGCTAGCAGCTTGGACAGGGGCCCCCAAGAGACCCAGTACTTC.

V and J are TRBV19 and TRBJ2-7, with D uncertain. This CDR3 comprises 14 residues. The V and J ends lost 6 bases and 0 bases respectively, with 12 bases between them. Germline CDR1 LNHDA, CDR2 SQIVND (reference sequence). Here the CDR3 DNA reads TGTGCCAGTAGGGCCAGCCGAGGCTCCTACGAGCAGTACTTC. Translation gives CASRASRGSYEQYF.

This clone was counted once. The junction departs from germline at one end; a sequencing error may be responsible. Different DNA sequences within this sample yield the same CDR3. This chain uses TRBV30 with TRBJ2-7, with D perhaps matching TRBD2 (5 bases). CDR1 is GTSNPN and CDR2 is SVGIG in the germline V gene (reference sequence). The CDR3 has 12 residues. The chain's CDR3 is CAWNRDIDEQYF. As DNA, the CDR3 is TGTGCCTGGAATCGGGATATCGACGAGCAATACTTC.

The V and J genes are TRBV6-4 and TRBJ1-4; D gene unclear. V shed 8 bases and J shed 0 bases, with 16 bases lying between them. Germline V lookup: CDR1 MRHNA, CDR2 SNTAGT. The CDR3 covers 16 residues. The CDR3 region has the DNA TGTGCCAGCCGGAGGAGCATTTCTGCAACTAATGAAAAACTGTTTTTT. Translated, it gives CASRRSISATNEKLFF.

CDR3 sequence reads: CASSFGQYQETQYF. As DNA, the CDR3 is TGTGCCAGCAGCTTTGGGCAGTACCAAGAGACCCAGTACTTC. V usage is TRBV7-8 and J usage is TRBJ2-5; D is unresolved. Germline V lookup: CDR1 SGHVS, CDR2 FQNEAQ. Trimming removed 3 bases at V and 0 bases at J, with 8 bases between. CDR3 length: 14 amino acids. Together with reference TRBV7-8 and TRBJ2-5, the CDR3 gives the full variable domain: GAGVSQSPRYKVAKRGQDVALRCDPISGHVSLFWYQQALGQGPEFLTYFQNEAQLDKSGLPSDRFFAERPEGSVSTLKIQRTQQEDSAVYLCASSFGQYQETQYFGPGTRLLVL.

V usage is TRBV6-6 and J usage is TRBJ1-5, with D possibly being TRBD1 (6 bases). This CDR3 has 14 residues. The germline gives CDR1 MNHNY, CDR2 SVGAGI (reference sequence). The V end lost 6 bases, the J end lost 3 bases, and 12 bases lay between the germline ends. The chain's CDR3 is CASSRGVNNQPQHF. As DNA, the CDR3 is TGTGCCAGCAGCAGGGGAGTAAACAATCAGCCCCAGCATTTT.

J is TRBJ2-5 and V is TRBV11-1; D not certain. The length of the CDR3 is 14 residues. The V gene lost 0 bases and the J gene lost 4 bases, with 9 bases spanning the gap. Looked up from germline, CDR1 is SGHAT and CDR2 is FQDESV (reference sequence). This chain's CDR3 is CASSLAVFGETQYF. Written as DNA, the CDR3 is TGTGCCAGCAGCTTAGCTGTTTTCGGAGAGACCCAGTACTTC.

The gene calls are TRBV28 and TRBJ1-1, with TRBD1 identical over 8 bases. The CDR3 covers 12 residues. The trim removed 5 bases at V and 11 bases at J, leaving 7 bases unmatched. CDR1 is MDHEN and CDR2 is SYDVKM in the germline V gene. The CDR3 bases are TGTGCCAGCAGTCTTCGACAGGGGTATGCTTTCTTT. Translation gives CASSLRQGYAFF. The complete variable domain, with remaining parts taken from reference TRBV28 and TRBJ1-1, reads DVKVTQSSRYLVKRTGEKVFLECVQDMDHENMFWYRQDPGLGLRLIYFSYDVKMKEKGDIPEGYSVSREKKERFSLILESASTNQTSMYLCASSLRQGYAFFGQGTRLTVV.

The chain carries TRBV15 and TRBJ2-1; 11 positions agree with TRBD2. J was trimmed by 5 bases and V by 5 bases; bases with no gene match: 5. The CDR3 has 15 residues. Germline CDR1 LNHNV, CDR2 YYDKDF (reference sequence). The CDR3 loop reads CATSLAGGHHNEQFF. As DNA, the CDR3 is TGTGCCACCAGCCTAGCGGGGGGCCACCACAATGAGCAGTTCTTC.

The rearrangement links TRBV2 to TRBJ2-5, with D unresolved. Germline V lookup: CDR1 SNHLY, CDR2 FYNNEI. This CDR3 contains 11 residues. Trimming pared 3 bases from V and 5 bases from J, leaving 4 bases between. CDR3 coding DNA: TGTGCCAGCAGTGACAGGGAGACCCAGTACTTC. Its translation: CASSDRETQYF.

The chain combines TRBV5-1 with TRBJ1-4; 10 bases match TRBD1. CDR1 is SGHRS, CDR2 YFSETQ, per germline. The ends lost 4 bases at V and 4 bases at J; junction bases unmatched: 13. The CDR3 is 18 amino acids. Written as DNA, the CDR3 is TGCGCCAGCAGCATTTCCGGGACAGGGGCTTCGGGTAATGAAAAACTGTTTTTT. This encodes CASSISGTGASGNEKLFF. Complete variable domain (other parts from reference TRBV5-1 and TRBJ1-4): KAGVTQTPRYLIKTRGQQVTLSCSPISGHRSVSWYQQTPGQGLQFLFEYFSETQRNKGNFPGRFSGRQFSNSRSEMNVSTLELGDSALYLCASSISGTGASGNEKLFFGSGTQLSVL.

Worth noting for this clone: Its ends do not fully match the called genes, so a read error is possible. The genes are TRBV7-7 and TRBJ1-4; D is unresolved. The V gene's germline CDR1 is SSHAT and CDR2 FNYEAQ (reference sequence). The length of the CDR3 is 15 residues. The CDR3 is CASSLGSERHEKLFF. In DNA, the CDR3 is TGTGCTAGCAGCTTAGGGTCAGAGCGACATGAAAAACTGTTTTTT.

The chain employs TRBV5-8 and TRBJ2-1; 10 bases match TRBD1. The trim removed 0 bases at V and 2 bases at J, leaving 2 bases unmatched. The germline CDR1 and CDR2 sequences are SGHTS and YDEGEE. CDR3 length equals 16 residues. The CDR3: CASSLGGTGAYNEQFF. CDR3 DNA: TGTGCCAGCAGCTTGGGGGGGACAGGGGCCTACAATGAGCAGTTCTTC. The whole variable domain, filled in from reference TRBV5-8 and TRBJ2-1, reads EAGVTQSPTHLIKTRGQQATLRCSPISGHTSVYWYQQALGLGLQFLLWYDEGEERNRGNFPPRFSGRQFPNYSSELNVNALELEDSALYLCASSLGGTGAYNEQFFGPGTRLTVL.

The gene calls are TRBV7-9 and TRBJ2-7; no reliable D call. The germline V gene has CDR1 SEHNR and CDR2 FQNEAQ (reference sequence). This CDR3 comprises 11 residues. V lost 3 bases to trimming and J lost 5 bases, with 5 bases between them. The CDR3 DNA sequence: TGTGCCAGCAGCTTGAGTAACGAGCAGTACTTC. Translating gives CASSLSNEQYF.

This rearrangement joins TRBV27 to TRBJ1-4; 7 bases are shared with TRBD1. The germline V gene encodes CDR1 MNHEY and CDR2 SMNVEV (reference sequence). Trimming at V came to 8 bases and at J to 6 bases, leaving 9 bases not matched to a gene. CDR3 length equals 14 residues. This CDR3 reads CASSQEGADEKLFF. The CDR3 DNA reads as TGTGCCAGCTCTCAGGAGGGGGCGGATGAAAAACTGTTTTTT.

The chain couples TRBV7-2 to TRBJ2-7, with D maybe TRBD2 (5 bases). This CDR3 comprises 13 residues. Deletions cut 1 base from V and 9 bases from J, with 13 bases between. The germline CDR1 and CDR2 sequences are SGHTA and FQGNSA. CDR3 in DNA: TGTGCCAGCAGCTTAGGGGCCGTGGAGGTGCAGTACTTC. Translating gives CASSLGAVEVQYF.

The CDR3 reads CASSWDRSNEKLFF. The CDR3 DNA is TGTGCCAGCAGTTGGGACAGGTCTAATGAAAAACTGTTTTTT. The V call is TRBV5-6, the J call TRBJ1-4, with TRBD1 matching over 8 bases. Unmatched junction bases numbered 3, after V lost 5 bases and J lost 3 bases. The CDR3 is 14 amino acids. Germline V lookup: CDR1 SGHDT, CDR2 YYEEEE.

The CDR3 reads CASSQDHRPYGYTF. In DNA form, the CDR3 reads TGCGCCAGCAGCCAAGATCACAGGCCCTATGGCTACACCTTC. This chain connects TRBV4-1 to TRBJ1-2, with TRBD1 as a possible D gene (5 bases). This CDR3 spans 14 amino acids. V lost 0 bases and J 4 bases, leaving 9 bases between the germline ends. CDR1 and CDR2 (germline): MGHRA, YSYEKL.

The chain carries TRBV19 and TRBJ1-5; no definite D call. The V and J ends lost 3 bases and 4 bases respectively, with 13 bases between them. The CDR3 has 15 residues. The V gene's germline CDR1 is LNHDA and CDR2 SQIVND (reference sequence). CDR3 region: CASSIPPPGNQPQHF. The CDR3 DNA follows: TGTGCCAGTAGTATCCCCCCCCCGGGGAATCAGCCCCAGCATTTT.

This sequence joins TRBV4-3 and TRBJ2-7, with unresolved D. V shed 0 bases and J shed 2 bases, with 5 bases lying between them. CDR3 length equals 13 residues. Per the germline V gene, CDR1 is LGHNA and CDR2 is YSLEER. The CDR3 sequence: CASSQDDTYEQYF. For the CDR3, the DNA is TGCGCCAGCAGCCAAGATGACACCTACGAGCAGTACTTC.